The clone carrying this TCR beta chain was observed a handful of times. Time point noted: newly diagnosed GD, antithyroid drugs for less than 3 months. PBMC RNA served as the TCR library source. Germline CDR1 reads DFQATT; CDR2 reads SNEGSKA (reference sequence). CDR3 size: 14 residues. The trim removed 5 bases at V and 0 bases at J, leaving 3 bases unmatched. The data were taken from a study of regulatory T cells in long-lasting Graves disease. In building TCR beta libraries, iRepertoire HTBI primers were used together with Arm-PCR of CDR3 regions. TCRdb redid the calling of the multiplex PCR reads with MiXCR, one entry per CDR3 protein. Of hundreds of thousands of distinct CDR3 sequences listed, about 15% were seen once; the top ten hold about 8.3%. These data were also filed under a second study, of T cells in Graves' hyperthyroidism and ophthalmopathy.

Sequenced here: peripheral blood mononuclear cells (PBMCs), sampled at new diagnosis, from a patient treated with antithyroid drugs. This chain links TRBV20-1 with TRBJ2-4; 8 nucleotides align to TRBD2. The sequence was collected from a woman aged 35 to 49 with Graves disease. DNA of the CDR3: TGCAGTGCTCTCCTAGCGGGAGCCAAAAACATTCAGTACTTC. This encodes CSALLAGAKNIQYF.